The rows below give T cell receptor beta chains drawn from one sample of a study of blood T cell repertoires in COVID-19. Libraries were prepared by immunoSEQ multiplex PCR; TCRdb keeps only in-frame clonotypes and omits some of them. Of around 200,000 clones listed, 80% to 85% are singletons. The sequenced sample was peripheral blood. The receptors here all came from a woman of 80 years or more with active or convalescent COVID-19. Both conserved end residues are part of each CDR3. A D gene is named only where the DNA matches it firmly. Only some rows state a clone size, as once, few, many or a class for expanded clones.

.	TRBV5-8	few	TRBJ2-1	TGTGCCAGCAGCGTCGGGACTAATGAGCAGTTCTTC	CASSVGTNEQFF
TRBD2	TRBV5-4	once	TRBJ2-3	TGTGCCAGCAGCCGCTCTCTAGCGGGGGGATGGGATACGCAGTATTTT	CASSRSLAGGWDTQYF
.	TRBV11-2	.	TRBJ2-7	TGTGCCAGCAGCTTAGATGACGTGCGGGGCTCCTACGAGCAGTACTTC	CASSLDDVRGSYEQYF
.	TRBV4-3	few	TRBJ2-2	TGCGCCAGCAGCCAAGAAGTCCAAACGCCTATTAACACCGGGGAGCTGTTTTTT	CASSQEVQTPINTGELFF
.	TRBV28	.	TRBJ2-3	TGTGCCAGCAGTTCCGGGACACATAGCACAGATACGCAGTATTTT	CASSSGTHSTDTQYF
.	TRBV9	.	TRBJ1-2	TGTGCCAGCACTCGCGGGGGGACATCTGGCTACACCTTC	CASTRGGTSGYTF
.	TRBV18	.	TRBJ2-1	TGTGCCAGCTCACCACAGTTAGTTGGGCACAATGAGCAGTTCTTC	CASSPQLVGHNEQFF
TRBD2	TRBV24-1	.	TRBJ2-2	TGTGCCACCAGTGCCAGCGGGACTACCGGGGAGCTGTTTTTT	CATSASGTTGELFF
TRBD2	TRBV7-9	.	TRBJ2-1	TGTGCCAGCAGTTACGGACTAGCGGGAGTTAAGGAGCAGTTCTTC	CASSYGLAGVKEQFF
.	TRBV5-4	.	TRBJ2-3	TGTGCCAGCAGCTTTTACAGCTCAGATACGCAGTATTTT	CASSFYSSDTQYF
TRBD2	TRBV7-3	.	TRBJ2-2	TGTGCCAGCAGCCCTGGACTAGCAGGTTTTTCGACGGAGCTGTTTTTT	CASSPGLAGFSTELFF
TRBD1	TRBV15	.	TRBJ1-6	TGTGCCACCAGCAAAGGACAGGGAGTCGAATCACCCCTCCACTTT	CATSKGQGVESPLHF
TRBD2	TRBV7-6	.	TRBJ2-7	TGTGCCAGCAGCTTAGGTGTGCGGGGGGGGGCCTACGAGCAGTACTTC	CASSLGVRGGAYEQYF
TRBD1	TRBV29-1	many	TRBJ2-7	TGCAGCGTTGAAGATCTCAGGGGGCTTGACTACGAGCAGTACTTC	CSVEDLRGLDYEQYF
TRBD2	TRBV3-1/TRBV3-2	.	TRBJ2-5	TGTGCCAGCATGAAAGCGGGGGGGTTAGAGACCCAGTACTTC	CASMKAGGLETQYF
.	TRBV7-3	.	TRBJ1-2	TGTGCCAGCAGCCAGGAGGGGTATGGCTACACCTTC	CASSQEGYGYTF
.	TRBV30	.	TRBJ1-5	TGTGCCTGGAGTGTATTCGGGTCAACCAATCAGCCCCAGCATTTT	CAWSVFGSTNQPQHF
.	TRBV4-2	.	TRBJ1-5	TGTGCCAGCAGCCAAGGGGTGTGGAGACAGGAGCATCAGCCCCAGCATTTT	CASSQGVWRQEHQPQHF
.	TRBV11-3	.	TRBJ2-7	TGTGCCAGCAGCTCCCGTTCCACAGGGACGAACGAGCAGTACTTC	CASSSRSTGTNEQYF
.	TRBV21-1	.	TRBJ2-1	TGTGCCAGCAGCGAGGAGCGTTCCAGGGCCTACAATGAGCAGTTCTTC	CASSEERSRAYNEQFF
TRBD1	TRBV4-1	many	TRBJ2-7	TGCGCCAGCAGCCAAGACGGACAGGCAACCACCTACGAGCAGTACTTC	CASSQDGQATTYEQYF
.	TRBV7-2	.	TRBJ2-7	TGTGCCAGCAGCTTAGTTGGGCAGGGGAGCTACGAGCAGTACTTC	CASSLVGQGSYEQYF
TRBD2	TRBV15	.	TRBJ2-3	TGTGCCACCAGCAGAGGAAATGCCCCGGGACTAGCGGGGGTCCTAGATACGCAGTATTTT	CATSRGNAPGLAGVLDTQYF
TRBD2	TRBV5-4	.	TRBJ2-7	TGTGCCAGCAGCTCGGGACTAGCGGGAGGGCCGGGGGTATCCGAGCAGTACTTC	CASSSGLAGGPGVSEQYF
.	TRBV7-6	.	TRBJ1-6	TGTGCCAGCAGCCCCACAATCGGATACTCAGGATTAAATTCACCCCTCCACTTT	CASSPTIGYSGLNSPLHF
TRBD1	TRBV24-1	.	TRBJ2-3	TGTGCCACCAGTGTCCAGGGGGTTCTTACGCAGTATTTT	CATSVQGVLTQYF
.	TRBV3-1/TRBV3-2	few	TRBJ1-5	TGTGCCAGCAGCCAAGGTAGCAGTAGCAATCAGCCCCAGCATTTT	CASSQGSSSNQPQHF
TRBD2	TRBV5-4	.	TRBJ2-3	TGTGCCAGCAGCAGCACTAGCGGGGCGGGCGGTAGCACAGATACGCAGTATTTT	CASSSTSGAGGSTDTQYF